Each of the 2 T cell receptor beta chains below was sequenced from the same sample in a study of vaccination effects on CD4 cells after COVID-19. Ahead of sequencing, the ViraFEST assay grew antigen-specific CD4+ T cells using viral peptide pools. Isolating CD4+ T cells followed 9 to 11 days of culture. The vaccine given was either BNT162b2 or mRNA-1273, in two doses. Here immunoSEQ multiplex PCR was the method, and the copy in TCRdb shows in-frame clones only, minus some. Among tens of thousands of clones listed, more than 70% were seen once. Their antigens remain unidentified. The sequencing here drew on CD4+ T cells from PBMCs cultured with HCoV-229E spike peptides, taken after COVID-19 vaccination. Receptors were obtained from a human donor who received a COVID-19 vaccine.

The CDR3 DNA is TGTGCCAGCAGGCCGGGACAGGGCACAGATACGCAGTATTTT. Its translation is CASRPGQGTDTQYF. This chain joins TRBV6-5 and TRBJ2-3; 8 bases are shared with TRBD1. CDR3 length: 14 residues. V was clipped by 6 bases and J by 1 base; unmatched bases: 3. Germline V lookup: CDR1 MNHEY, CDR2 SVGAGI.

The chain links TRBV7-2 to TRBJ2-5; 7 nucleotides align to TRBD1. This CDR3 is built from 13 residues. The germline V gene has CDR1 SGHTA and CDR2 FQGNSA. With 3 bases clipped from V and 3 bases from J, the junction kept 1 base outside the gene matches. CDR3 nucleotides: TGTGCCAGCAGCTTTGACAGGGAAGAGACCCAGTACTTC. It encodes CASSFDREETQYF. The entire variable domain, with the rest obtained from reference TRBV7-2 and TRBJ2-5, is as follows: GAGVSQSPSNKVTEKGKDVELRCDPISGHTALYWYRQSLGQGLEFLIYFQGNSAPDKSGLPSDRFSAERTGGSVSTLTIQRTQQEDSAVYLCASSFDREETQYFGPGTRLLVL.